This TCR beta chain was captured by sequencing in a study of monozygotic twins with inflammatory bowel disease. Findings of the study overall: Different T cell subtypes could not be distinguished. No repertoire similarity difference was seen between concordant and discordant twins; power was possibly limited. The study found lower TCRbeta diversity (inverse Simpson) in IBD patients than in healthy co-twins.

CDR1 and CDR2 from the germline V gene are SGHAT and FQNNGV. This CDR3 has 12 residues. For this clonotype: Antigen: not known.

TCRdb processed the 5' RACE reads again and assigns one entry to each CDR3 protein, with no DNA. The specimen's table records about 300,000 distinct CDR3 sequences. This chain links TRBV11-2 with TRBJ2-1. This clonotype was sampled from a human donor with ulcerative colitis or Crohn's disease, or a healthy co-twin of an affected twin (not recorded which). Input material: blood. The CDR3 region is CASSLDEDIQFF.